This TCR beta chain was observed in a study of blood T cell repertoires in COVID-19. About the study: Specimens from acute and convalescent COVID-19 originated in the United States, Italy and Spain.

One Seattle source followed patients from active infection through their disease course. Source study methods: Reference gene primer amplification gave nucleated cell count estimates. Here immunoSEQ multiplex PCR was the method, and the copy in TCRdb shows in-frame clones only, minus some. The V and J calls and the clone size are those of that table, but D and trimming were determined from the DNA. The sample contains 100,000 to 150,000 clones, 81% of which appear only once. CDR3 length: 15 residues. The germline gives CDR1 MDHEN, CDR2 SYDVKM. V was cut by 8 bases and J by 1 base, with 16 bases left in between.

Specimen: peripheral blood. The chain carries TRBV28 and TRBJ2-3; possibly TRBD2 for D (5 bases). This clonotype was obtained from a man aged 25-45 years with COVID-19, enrolled during active disease. CDR3 loop: CASVSTGAGTDTQYF. As DNA, the CDR3 is TGTGCCAGCGTCAGTACTGGAGCGGGCACAGATACGCAGTATTTT. Full variable domain (missing parts from reference TRBV28 and TRBJ2-3): DVKVTQSSRYLVKRTGEKVFLECVQDMDHENMFWYRQDPGLGLRLIYFSYDVKMKEKGDIPEGYSVSREKKERFSLILESASTNQTSMYLCASVSTGAGTDTQYFGPGTRLTVL.